This T cell receptor (beta chain) stems from a study of human T cells and chemical hapten exposure. At the level of the study: After 6 days, upper back 0.01% DPC patch tests were scored.

The V and J ends lost 3 bases and 6 bases, in that order; junction bases with no gene match: 8. This CDR3 is 14 amino acids long. Germline V gene lookup returns CDR1 MNHEY and CDR2 SMNVEV (reference sequence). The table lists this clonotype with a few counts. Noted time point: patch test 1, 2 weeks after DPC sensitization. Treatment of the sample: therapeutic diphenylcyclopropenone sensitization with weekly scalp DPC. Blood collection happened ahead of applying each patch test. TCRdb analysed the RACE reads with MiXCR anew, one entry per CDR3 protein. The sample contains around 100,000 distinct CDR3 sequences, around 10% of which appear only once.

V usage is TRBV27 and J usage is TRBJ2-7, with 7 positions matching TRBD1. Sample: whole blood, taken in connection with sensitization to the hapten diphenylcyclopropenone (DPC). This TCR came from a woman aged 40 to 50 with alopecia areata. Some clones in this sample may be carry-over from other donors' samples. CDR3 nucleotide sequence: TGTGCCAGCAGTTTCGACAGGGTAGTGGCCGAGCAGTACTTC. Translation gives CASSFDRVVAEQYF.